This TCR beta chain was profiled in a study of naive and memory T cell subsets. Overall study findings and caveats: A clonotype means one alpha or beta sequence, not an alpha/beta pair. From naive to CM, EM and EMRA, diversity decreased and Gini increased. A few larger clonotypes appeared in naive repertoires, especially CD8, possibly memory cells re-expressing CD45RA.

Two oligonucleotides, mixed equimolar, formed the beta constant-region primer covering TRBC1 and TRBC2. The ligated cDNA underwent four PCR rounds using SP2 and nested alpha and beta constant-region primers. TCRdb passed the UMI-ligation and nested PCR reads through MiXCR, listing each CDR3 protein once. The data show about 100,000 distinct CDR3 sequences, around 15% seen once. V was cut by 4 bases and J by 5 bases, with 25 bases left in between. The CDR3 contains 18 residues. CD8 T cells were positively selected from what remained after CD4 positive selection. Four subsets defined by CD45RA and CD27 were sorted after CD3, CD4, CD8 and live/dead staining. This clonotype was picked up a small number of times. The antigen is unknown.

The receptor was isolated from a human donor in good health. The chain links TRBV12-3 or TRBV12-4 to TRBJ2-3, with TRBD1 as a possible D gene (6 bases). Sequencing used naive CD8+ T cells from blood. The CDR3 region has the DNA TGTGCCAGCAGTTCAACCCACATTCGAGGGGGAGAACAAGATACGCAGTATTTT. This sequence encodes CASSSTHIRGGEQDTQYF.